The T cell receptor beta chain described here comes from a study of regulatory T cells in long-lasting Graves disease. This clonotype was counted only a few times. Its target is not known. The length of the CDR3 is 14 residues. Between the trimmed V and J ends, which lost 4 bases and 2 bases, there was a span of 11 bases. CDR1 is MGHRA and CDR2 is YSYEKL in the germline V gene. Overall study results and limits: It was possible that the small sample size reduced accuracy.

With iRepertoire HTBI primers and Arm-PCR of CDR3 regions, TCR beta libraries were built. TCRdb processed the multiplex PCR reads anew with MiXCR; each CDR3 protein has one entry. Seen here are 300,000 to 400,000 distinct CDR3 sequences, less than 20% observed once, and the top ten hold around a fifth. Time point denoted: newly diagnosed GD, antithyroid drugs for less than 3 months. Scientists built the TCR library using RNA that was extracted from PBMCs. The rearrangement joins TRBV4-1 to TRBJ1-1; D remains ambiguous. The sequence was collected from a female donor with Graves disease. This material consisted of peripheral blood mononuclear cells (PBMCs), taken at new diagnosis, from a patient treated with antithyroid drugs. The CDR3: CASSPRSGNTEAFF. The DNA for the CDR3 is TGCGCCAGCAGCCCAAGGTCCGGTAACACTGAAGCTTTCTTT.